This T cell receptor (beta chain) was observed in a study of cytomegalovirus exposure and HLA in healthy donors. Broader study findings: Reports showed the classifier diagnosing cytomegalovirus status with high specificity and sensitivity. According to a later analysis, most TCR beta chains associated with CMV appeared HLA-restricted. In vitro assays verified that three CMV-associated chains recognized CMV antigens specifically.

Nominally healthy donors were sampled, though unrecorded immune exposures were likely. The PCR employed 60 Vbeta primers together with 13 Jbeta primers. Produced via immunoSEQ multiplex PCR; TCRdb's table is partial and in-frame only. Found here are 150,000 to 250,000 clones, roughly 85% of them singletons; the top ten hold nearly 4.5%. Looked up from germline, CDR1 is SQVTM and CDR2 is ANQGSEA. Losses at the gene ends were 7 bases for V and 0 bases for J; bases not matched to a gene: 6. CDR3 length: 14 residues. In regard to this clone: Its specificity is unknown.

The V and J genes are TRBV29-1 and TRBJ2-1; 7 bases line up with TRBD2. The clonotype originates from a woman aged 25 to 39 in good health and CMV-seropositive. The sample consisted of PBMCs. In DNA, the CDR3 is TGCAGCGCCCTAGCGGTCCTCTCCTACAATGAGCAGTTCTTC. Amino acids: CSALAVLSYNEQFF.